What follows are 22 T cell receptor beta chains derived from one specimen sequenced in a study of blood T cell repertoires in COVID-19. Data came from immunoSEQ multiplex PCR; TCRdb stores just in-frame clones and leaves some out. The table has 150,000 to 200,000 clones, roughly 77% seen once. Material: peripheral blood. These receptors were taken from a human donor in a cohort sampled during active COVID-19.

This chain connects TRBV19 to TRBJ1-4, with D possibly being TRBD1 (6 bases). From germline, CDR1 is LNHDA and CDR2 SQIVND (reference sequence). The CDR3 sequence is 12 residues long. Trimming pared 6 bases from V and 8 bases from J, leaving 10 bases between. The CDR3 sequence is CASSPRGEKLFF. CDR3 sequence (DNA): TGTGCCAGTAGCCCCAGGGGCGAAAAACTGTTTTTT.

The chain employs TRBV29-1 and TRBJ2-1; 10 bases fit TRBD2. This CDR3 has 12 residues. V was clipped by 6 bases and J by 12 bases; unmatched bases: 8. Germline V gives CDR1 SQVTM, CDR2 ANQGSEA. Here the CDR3 reads CSVETTSGWQFF. In DNA form, the CDR3 reads TGCAGCGTCGAAACGACTAGCGGGTGGCAGTTCTTC.

The CDR3 DNA reads TGTGCCAGCAGTCCAAGGGGACAGGGATGCGAGCAGTACTTC. Amino acids: CASSPRGQGCEQYF. V and J are TRBV6-4 and TRBJ2-7; 9 positions agree with TRBD1. Trimming cost V 5 bases and J 6 bases; bases outside gene matches: 8. The CDR3 has 14 amino acids. Germline assignment: CDR1 MRHNA and CDR2 SNTAGT.

This chain joins TRBV15 and TRBJ1-1; perhaps TRBD1 as D (6 bases). CDR3 length equals 15 residues. Germline V gives CDR1 LNHNV, CDR2 YYDKDF (reference sequence). V lost 1 base to trimming and J lost 2 bases, with 11 bases between them. The CDR3 sequence: CATSRAGHYNTEAFF. The CDR3 DNA reads TGTGCCACCAGCAGAGCGGGACACTATAACACTGAAGCTTTCTTT. Full variable domain (remainder filled in from reference TRBV15 and TRBJ1-1): DAMVIQNPRYQVTQFGKPVTLSCSQTLNHNVMYWYQQKSSQAPKLLFHYYDKDFNNEADTPDNFQSRRPNTSFCFLDIRSPGLGDTAMYLCATSRAGHYNTEAFFGQGTRLTVV.

This chain links TRBV10-3 with TRBJ1-6, with D maybe TRBD1 (5 bases). The CDR3 runs to 15 residues. Germline-derived CDR1 and CDR2 are ENHRY and SYGVKD. V shed 2 bases and J shed 7 bases, with 12 bases lying between them. CDR3 sequence (DNA): TGTGCCATCAGTGAGAGTGGTCAGGGCAATTCACCCCTCCACTTT. It specifies CAISESGQGNSPLHF.

The chain joins TRBV20-1 to TRBJ1-5, with 7 nucleotides matching TRBD1. This CDR3 comprises 16 residues. Germline loops: CDR1 DFQATT, CDR2 SNEGSKA (reference sequence). V was clipped by 3 bases and J by 3 bases; unmatched bases: 11. In nucleotides, the CDR3 is TGCAGTGCTAGTGAGTTTGGGCAGGGGGACAATCAGCCCCAGCATTTT. It is translated as CSASEFGQGDNQPQHF.

This clone was seen just once. The chain joins TRBV11-1 to TRBJ2-1; a possible D gene is TRBD1 (6 bases). The CDR3 runs 11 residues. Germline-derived CDR1 and CDR2 are SGHAT and FQDESV (reference sequence). V lost 10 bases and J 4 bases, leaving 8 bases between the germline ends. This CDR3 reads CATGQYNEQFF. CDR3 in DNA: TGTGCCACAGGACAGTACAATGAGCAGTTCTTC.

The J gene is TRBJ1-2, the V gene TRBV9; no firm D call. Germline loops: CDR1 SGDLS, CDR2 YYNGEE. The CDR3 covers 12 residues. V lost 7 bases to trimming and J lost 9 bases, with 16 bases between them. The CDR3 coding sequence is TGTGCCAGCGGGTCTAATCGCGGGAGCTACACCTTC. Amino acids: CASGSNRGSYTF.

This chain links TRBV6-2 or TRBV6-3 with TRBJ2-7; D is possibly TRBD1 (5 bases). V lost 5 bases to trimming and J lost 0 bases, with 20 bases between them. This CDR3 has 17 amino acids. Germline V gene lookup returns CDR1 MNHEY and CDR2 SVGEGT. CDR3 sequence (DNA): TGTGCCAGCAGTAAACGCGGACACCCCAAGAGCTCCTACGAGCAGTACTTC. Its translation is CASSKRGHPKSSYEQYF.

This clone appeared many times. CDR3 region: CASSSRGGEQFF. The CDR3 DNA sequence: TGTGCCAGCAGCTCCCGGGGGGGTGAGCAGTTCTTC. The J gene is TRBJ2-1, the V gene TRBV7-9; the match to TRBD2 covers 8 bases. The trim removed 4 bases at V and 9 bases at J, leaving 2 bases unmatched. Germline CDR1 is SEHNR and CDR2 is FQNEAQ (reference sequence). CDR3 length equals 12 residues.

The V call is TRBV27, the J call TRBJ2-7, with D perhaps matching TRBD2 (6 bases). Germline CDR1 MNHEY, CDR2 SMNVEV (reference sequence). V was shortened by 8 bases and J by 0 bases, with 11 bases between the two germline ends. CDR3 size: 13 residues. The chain's CDR3 is CASGRGFSYEQYF. The CDR3 DNA reads TGTGCCAGCGGCCGGGGGTTCTCCTACGAGCAGTACTTC.

The chain has TRBV30 and TRBJ1-2; D gene ambiguous. The V end lost 5 bases, the J end lost 5 bases, and 9 bases lay between the germline ends. This CDR3 has 11 residues. Germline CDR1 GTSNPN, CDR2 SVGIG (reference sequence). The DNA for the CDR3 is TGTGCCTGGTCCTACAGTTATGGCTACACCTTC. Translation gives CAWSYSYGYTF.

This chain joins TRBV5-1 and TRBJ2-1; D may be TRBD2 (6 bases). The V gene lost 4 bases and the J gene lost 0 bases, with 11 bases spanning the gap. Looked up from germline, CDR1 is SGHRS and CDR2 is YFSETQ. The CDR3 length is 15 residues. The CDR3 spells CASSTGGSSYNEQFF. CDR3 nucleotide sequence: TGCGCCAGCAGCACCGGGGGTAGCTCCTACAATGAGCAGTTCTTC.

The chain uses TRBV29-1 and TRBJ2-4; 8 bases line up with TRBD1. Germline V gene data show CDR1 as SQVTM and CDR2 as ANQGSEA. The junction had 8 bases not matched to a gene; V was cut back by 6 bases and J by 7 bases. CDR3 length: 13 amino acids. CDR3 sequence reads: CSVDATGENIQYF. In nucleotides, the CDR3 is TGCAGCGTGGACGCGACAGGGGAGAACATTCAGTACTTC.

Concerning this clone: An end of the junction differs from the germline gene, which may be a read error. This sequence joins TRBV7-7 and TRBJ2-5, with 9 bases identical to TRBD2. The CDR3 contains 15 residues. In germline, CDR1 is SSHAT, CDR2 FNYEAQ (reference sequence). This CDR3 is CASSLGLAGQETQYF. CDR3 in DNA: TGTGCTAGCAGCTTAGGCCTAGCGGGACAAGAGACCCAGTACTTC.

The rearrangement links TRBV3-1 (or the pseudogene TRBV3-2) to TRBJ1-2; the match to TRBD1 covers 9 bases. CDR1 is LGHDT and CDR2 is YNNKEL in the germline V gene (reference sequence). CDR3 size: 15 residues. Losses at the gene ends were 3 bases for V and 2 bases for J; bases not matched to a gene: 4. The CDR3 sequence: CASSHSGTGNYGYTF. The CDR3 region has the DNA TGTGCCAGCAGCCACTCCGGGACAGGGAACTATGGCTACACCTTC.

The chain recombines TRBV27 with TRBJ1-6, with TRBD1 matching over 9 bases. Losses at the gene ends were 2 bases for V and 8 bases for J; bases not matched to a gene: 4. The germline V gene has CDR1 MNHEY and CDR2 SMNVEV (reference sequence). There are 15 residues in the CDR3. In DNA form, the CDR3 reads TGTGCCAGCAGTTTACTCGACAGGGGGGATTCACCCCTCCACTTT. Its translation: CASSLLDRGDSPLHF.

The chain employs TRBV30 and TRBJ2-1, with a possible D match to TRBD2 (7 bases). The CDR3 consists of 15 residues. The germline V gene has CDR1 GTSNPN and CDR2 SVGIG (reference sequence). The V end was cut by 4 bases, the J end by 4 bases, with 17 bases between. The CDR3: CAWTRSGGPYNEQFF. CDR3 sequence (DNA): TGTGCCTGGACCCGATCCGGGGGGCCGTACAATGAGCAGTTCTTC.

DNA of the CDR3: TGTGCCAGCACCCTACTGAACACTGAAGCTTTCTTT. The encoded protein is CASTLLNTEAFF. The V gene is TRBV7-9, the J gene TRBJ1-1; D is unclear. Trimming stripped 7 bases from V and 0 bases from J, with 6 bases between. Germline values: CDR1 SEHNR, CDR2 FQNEAQ (reference sequence). The CDR3 contains 12 residues.

This clone occurred once. The V and J genes are TRBV28 and TRBJ1-3; 8 bases match TRBD1. CDR3 size: 17 residues. Germline V CDR1 and CDR2: MDHEN, SYDVKM. The junction had 8 bases not matched to a gene; V was cut back by 3 bases and J by 1 base. The CDR3 sequence: CASSFLQGDRSGNTIYF. The CDR3 DNA is TGTGCCAGCAGTTTCCTACAGGGGGACCGATCTGGAAACACCATATATTTT.

The V call is TRBV19, the J call TRBJ1-1; D ambiguous. CDR3 length: 14 amino acids. V dropped 1 base and J dropped 4 bases, with 10 bases sitting between them. Germline CDR1 and CDR2: LNHDA and SQIVND (reference sequence). The CDR3 here is CASSIGAGSTEAFF. The CDR3 bases are TGTGCCAGTAGTATAGGCGCGGGTAGCACTGAAGCTTTCTTT.

This chain links TRBV27 with TRBJ1-2, with 8 bases fitting TRBD1. The length of the CDR3 is 13 residues. Per the germline V gene, CDR1 is MNHEY and CDR2 is SMNVEV (reference sequence). With V trimmed by 5 bases and J by 7 bases, 6 bases remained unmatched. The CDR3 loop is CASSGQGAAGYTF. The CDR3 region has the DNA TGTGCCAGCAGTGGTCAGGGGGCGGCTGGCTACACCTTC.